This T cell receptor beta chain emerged from a study of siplizumab effects on memory and regulatory T cells. The CDR3 sequence is 17 residues long. Trimming took 0 bases from V and 2 from J; bases not matched to a gene: 9. The V gene's germline CDR1 is SQVTM and CDR2 ANQGSEA. The repertoire was sequenced with immunoSEQ multiplex PCR; TCRdb's copy has only in-frame clones and lacks some. Here the sample spans roughly 100,000 clones, more than 85% being singletons. This chain joins TRBV29-1 and TRBJ1-2; 10 nucleotides line up with TRBD1. The TCR was taken from a human donor in good health. Sequencing used CD4+ T cells sorted from blood. The CDR3: CSVEDRQGARGNYGYTF. The CDR3 nucleotides read TGCAGCGTTGAAGATCGACAGGGGGCGCGCGGGAACTATGGCTACACCTTC.